This T cell receptor (beta chain) originates from a study of beta chain features in type 1 diabetes. Study details: On cell yields, gender and age, patients and healthy donors were similar. The study examined 107,917,701 sorted cells across all samples. General observations from the study: Across all four CD4+ subsets, people with type 1 diabetes showed modestly shorter TCRB CDR3s.

All of the isolated RNA was reverse transcribed, so expressed TCRB transcripts were sequenced. Clones were read by immunoSEQ multiplex PCR, and TCRdb kept only the in-frame ones, dropping some. The data contain about 260,000 clones, roughly 22% of them seen just once; the ten biggest clones take up about 0.027%. This clone was detected a few times. Antigen: not known. Germline assignment: CDR1 MNHNY and CDR2 SVGAGI (reference sequence). The CDR3 covers 16 residues. Trimming took 5 bases from V and 5 from J; bases not matched to a gene: 6. CD4+ cells of the naive, central memory, regulatory and stem cell-like memory types were sorted via CD45RO/CCR7/CD25/CD127/CD95/CD27.

The chain links TRBV6-6 to TRBJ2-2; TRBD2 matches 12 bases. Sequencing was done on a sample of naive CD4+ T cells from blood. The source is a woman aged 40 to 49 with type 1 diabetes. CDR3 protein: CASSTLAGGDTGELFF. The CDR3 nucleotides read TGTGCCAGCAGTACCCTAGCGGGAGGGGATACCGGGGAGCTGTTTTTT.